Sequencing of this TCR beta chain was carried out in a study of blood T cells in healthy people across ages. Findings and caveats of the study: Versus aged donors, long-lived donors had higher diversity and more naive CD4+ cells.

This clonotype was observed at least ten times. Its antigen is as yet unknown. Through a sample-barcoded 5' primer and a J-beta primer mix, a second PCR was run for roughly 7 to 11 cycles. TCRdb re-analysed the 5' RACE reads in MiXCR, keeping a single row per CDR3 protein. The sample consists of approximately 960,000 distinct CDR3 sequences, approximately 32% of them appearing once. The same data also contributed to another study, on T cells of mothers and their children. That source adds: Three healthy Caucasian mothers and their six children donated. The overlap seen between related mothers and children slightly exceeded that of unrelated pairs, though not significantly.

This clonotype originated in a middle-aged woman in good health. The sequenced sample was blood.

The CDR3 DNA reads as TGCGCCAGCAGCGGACTAGCCGCCAATGAGCAGTTCTTC. It yields the protein CASSGLAANEQFF. The V and J genes are TRBV4-1 and TRBJ2-1; 8 nucleotides match TRBD2. CDR1 is MGHRA, CDR2 YSYEKL, per germline. V lost 5 bases, J lost 6 bases, and 3 bases stayed unmatched. This CDR3 is built from 13 residues.